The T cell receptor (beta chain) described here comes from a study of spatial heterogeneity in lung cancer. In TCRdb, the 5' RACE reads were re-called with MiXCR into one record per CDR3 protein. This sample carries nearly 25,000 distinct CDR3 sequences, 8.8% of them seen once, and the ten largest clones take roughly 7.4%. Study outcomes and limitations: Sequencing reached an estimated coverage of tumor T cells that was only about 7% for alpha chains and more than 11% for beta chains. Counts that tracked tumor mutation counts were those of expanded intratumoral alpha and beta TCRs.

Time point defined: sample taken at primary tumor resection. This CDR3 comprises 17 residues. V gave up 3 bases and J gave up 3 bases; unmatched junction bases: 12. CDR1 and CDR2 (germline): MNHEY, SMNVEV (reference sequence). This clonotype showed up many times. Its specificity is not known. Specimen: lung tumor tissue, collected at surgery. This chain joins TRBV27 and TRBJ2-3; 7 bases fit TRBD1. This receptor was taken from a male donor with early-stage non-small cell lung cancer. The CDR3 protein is CASSFLPTGAGTDTQYF. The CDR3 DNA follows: TGTGCCAGCAGTTTCCTCCCCACAGGGGCCGGGACAGATACGCAGTATTTT.